This TCR beta chain was retrieved from a study of blood T cells in healthy people across ages. Overall study: For every two T cells, template switching captured about one barcoded beta molecule. General observations from the study: Unknown donor CMV status possibly confounded expanded clonotype changes.

Primed by a sample-barcoded 5' primer and a J-beta primer mix, a second PCR proceeded for roughly 6 to 12 cycles. TCRdb itself ran the 5' RACE reads through MiXCR, one entry per CDR3 protein. The sample yields about 1.1 million distinct CDR3 sequences, around two fifths seen once. As concerns this clonotype: Antigen specificity is unknown.

Trimming cost V 5 bases and J 4 bases, with 12 bases left between them. CDR1 is SGHTA and CDR2 is FQGNSA in the germline V gene. The CDR3 has 15 residues. The chain has TRBV7-2 and TRBJ1-6; tentatively, D is TRBD1 (5 bases). The sequenced sample was blood. This sequence was found in a man aged 18 to 35 in good health. CDR3 nucleotides: TGTGCCAGCAGCGGGGTGGGGCATTATAATTCACCCCTCCACTTT. It translates to CASSGVGHYNSPLHF.